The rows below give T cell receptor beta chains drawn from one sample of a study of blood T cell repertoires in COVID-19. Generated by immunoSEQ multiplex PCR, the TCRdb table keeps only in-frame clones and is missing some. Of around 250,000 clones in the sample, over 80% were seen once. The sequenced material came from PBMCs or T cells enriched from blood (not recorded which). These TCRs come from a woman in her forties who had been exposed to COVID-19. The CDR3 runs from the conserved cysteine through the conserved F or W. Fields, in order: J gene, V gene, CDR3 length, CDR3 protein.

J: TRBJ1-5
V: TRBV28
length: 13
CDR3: CASHTNRNQPQHF

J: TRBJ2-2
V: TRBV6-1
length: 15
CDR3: CASSLGQGATGELFF

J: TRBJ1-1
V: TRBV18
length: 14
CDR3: CASSFTGVGTEAFF

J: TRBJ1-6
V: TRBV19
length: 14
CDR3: CASTSGGFNSPLHF

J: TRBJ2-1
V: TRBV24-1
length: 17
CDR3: CATSDSRPGLGDNEQFF

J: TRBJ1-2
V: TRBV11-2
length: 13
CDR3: CASSSTATYGYTF

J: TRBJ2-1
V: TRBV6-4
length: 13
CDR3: CASSDSSRDEQFF

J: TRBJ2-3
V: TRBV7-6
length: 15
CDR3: CASSYLAGGPDTQYF

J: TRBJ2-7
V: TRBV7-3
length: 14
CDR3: CASSLTHGAYEQYF

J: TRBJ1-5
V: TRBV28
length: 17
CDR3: CASSYRVSLLSNQPQHF

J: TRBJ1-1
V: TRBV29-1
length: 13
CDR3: CSGGKALNTEAFF